A single sample gave rise to the 18 T cell receptor beta chains below, sequenced in a study of molecular identifiers for immune sequencing clone quantification. TCRdb called the PCR reads again in MiXCR, with one record for every CDR3 protein. The sample has some 100,000 distinct CDR3 sequences, around 17% seen once. The sample taken for sequencing was naive CD8+ T cells from blood, with Jurkat cell RNA spiked in. Indicated subset: FACS-sorted CD8+CD4-CCR7+CD45RA+ naive T cells. The receptor source for this set is a human donor in good health. Some libraries in this study had Jurkat cell RNA spiked in.

This clonotype was observed many times. This chain connects TRBV5-4 to TRBJ1-1; D call uncertain. The CDR3 has 13 amino acids. V gave up 5 bases and J gave up 4 bases, with 12 bases separating them. Germline V CDR1 and CDR2: SGHNT, YYREEE (reference sequence). The chain's CDR3 is CASSSPDVTEAFF. DNA of the CDR3: TGTGCCAGCAGTTCCCCGGACGTCACTGAAGCTTTCTTT.

Many counts were recorded for this clonotype. V usage is TRBV29-1 and J usage is TRBJ2-7; perhaps TRBD2 as D (6 bases). The CDR3 loop spans 12 amino acids. V lost 3 bases to trimming and J lost 5 bases, with 11 bases between them. The germline gives CDR1 SQVTM, CDR2 ANQGSEA. The CDR3 sequence is CSVEGGFNEQYF. CDR3 bases: TGCAGCGTTGAGGGAGGTTTCAACGAGCAGTACTTC.

This clonotype was detected ten times or more. V gene TRBV30 combines with J gene TRBJ2-1; the match to TRBD2 covers 8 bases. Trimming removed 0 bases from V and 2 bases from J; junction bases left unmatched: 6. CDR1 is GTSNPN, CDR2 SVGIG, per germline (reference sequence). The CDR3 length is 16 residues. The CDR3 bases are TGTGCCTGGAGTGTAGGAGCGGGGGCCACCTACAATGAGCAGTTCTTC. Protein product: CAWSVGAGATYNEQFF.

This clonotype was recorded many times. The rearrangement uses TRBV29-1 and TRBJ1-1, with D maybe TRBD1 (6 bases). In germline, CDR1 is SQVTM, CDR2 ANQGSEA. The CDR3 totals 12 residues. V lost 5 bases to trimming and J lost 4 bases, with 11 bases between them. Written as DNA, the CDR3 is TGCAGCGTTCCCACCAGGGGCACTGAAGCTTTCTTT. Amino acids: CSVPTRGTEAFF.

This clonotype was detected ten times or more. This chain joins TRBV30 and TRBJ2-6; D not resolved. The germline gives CDR1 GTSNPN, CDR2 SVGIG (reference sequence). The CDR3 runs to 15 residues. V lost 1 base to trimming and J lost 0 bases, with 7 bases between them. This chain's CDR3 is CAWSEGLSGANVLTF. The CDR3 DNA sequence: TGTGCCTGGAGTGAGGGCCTCTCTGGGGCCAACGTCCTGACTTTC.

Ten or more counts support this clonotype. CDR3 nucleotides: TGTGCCAGCAGCTTTAGCGTAAACCAGGACCTGAATGAGCAGTTCTTC. Translating gives CASSFSVNQDLNEQFF. V and J are TRBV11-2 and TRBJ2-1, with a tentative D call TRBD2 (5 bases). With 3 bases removed from V and 7 bases from J, the gap between germline ends came to 19 bases. The CDR3 runs to 16 residues. Per germline, CDR1 SGHAT and CDR2 FQNNGV.

There are many counts of this clonotype. The chain has TRBV10-3 and TRBJ2-3; no reliable D call. Trimming stripped 6 bases from V and 5 bases from J, with 12 bases between. Germline V gene sequence: CDR1 ENHRY, CDR2 SYGVKD. The CDR3 covers 13 residues. The CDR3 sequence is CAISEEAIDTQYF. The CDR3 nucleotides are TGTGCCATCAGCGAGGAAGCTATAGATACGCAGTATTTT.

Concerning this clonotype itself: The germline gene is not matched at one end of the junction; a read error may be the cause. The gene calls are TRBV10-2 and TRBJ2-1; maybe TRBD1 (6 bases). The germline gives CDR1 WSHSY, CDR2 SAAADI. The CDR3 length is 10 residues. In DNA, the CDR3 is TGCGCCAGCCAGGGGAATGTGCAGTTCTTC. Translated: CASQGNVQFF.

This clonotype was observed at least ten times. This CDR3 reads CASSEDDVGETQYF. The CDR3 coding sequence is TGTGCCAGCAGTGAAGACGACGTAGGGGAGACCCAGTACTTC. This chain connects TRBV6-1 to TRBJ2-5; D call uncertain. The V end was cut by 1 base, the J end by 5 bases, with 11 bases between. The CDR3 sequence is 14 residues long. Germline CDR1 is MNHNS and CDR2 is SASEGT.

This clonotype occurred many times. The rearrangement links TRBV5-1 to TRBJ2-7, with D perhaps TRBD1 (6 bases). Trimming left V 0 bases short and J 2 bases short, with 12 bases between. Germline values: CDR1 SGHRS, CDR2 YFSETQ. The CDR3 is 15 residues long. The CDR3 nucleotides are TGCGCCAGCAGCTTGGGGCAGGGGCCCCCCTACGAGCAGTACTTC. Protein: CASSLGQGPPYEQYF.

Comments on this clonotype: This clone may be a read error of a much larger clone one base away. The chain links TRBV4-3 to TRBJ2-2; D not resolved. V dropped 0 bases and J dropped 4 bases, with 12 bases sitting between them. The CDR3 is made up of 16 amino acids. Germline V gives CDR1 LGHNA, CDR2 YSLEER. The chain's CDR3 is CASSQDSTASTGELFF. In DNA form, the CDR3 reads TGCGCCAGCAGCCAAGATTCCACAGCGAGCACCGGGGAGCTGTTTTTT.

This clonotype was counted a few times. It may be a read error: a sequence one base away is much more abundant. The chain carries TRBV5-1 and TRBJ1-1, with D unresolved. Trimming pared 1 base from V and 3 bases from J, leaving 10 bases between. The CDR3 extends over 14 amino acids. Germline V gene sequence: CDR1 SGHRS, CDR2 YFSETQ. The chain's CDR3 is CASSLLISDTEAFF. In DNA, the CDR3 is TGCGCCAGCAGCTTGTTAATCTCGGACACTGAAGCTTTCTTT.

This clonotype has only a few counts. The V and J genes are TRBV4-3 and TRBJ1-1, with TRBD1 identical over 10 bases. J lost 6 bases, V lost 3 bases, and 4 bases had no gene match. The CDR3 length is 14 residues. CDR1 is LGHNA and CDR2 is YSLEER in the germline V gene. The CDR3 here is CASSQDRGGPEAFF. DNA for the CDR3: TGCGCCAGCAGCCAGGACAGGGGGGGCCCTGAAGCTTTCTTT.

This clonotype has only one observation. The CDR3 carries no conserved terminal phenylalanine or tryptophan, so it likely arises from a read error. This sequence joins TRBV28 and TRBJ2-3; TRBD2 matches at 7 bases. Germline assignment: CDR1 MDHEN and CDR2 SYDVKM. The CDR3 length is 14 residues. Here the CDR3 reads CASSGGDKTDAQYS. CDR3 in DNA: TGTGCCAGCAGTGGGGGGGATAAAACAGATGCGCAGTATTCT.

A note on this clonotype: A read error is possible here, since a much larger clone lies one base away. This chain links TRBV19 with TRBJ1-5, with D tentatively TRBD1 (6 bases). Germline-derived CDR1 and CDR2 are LNHDA and SQIVND (reference sequence). The CDR3 runs to 15 residues. CDR3 sequence reads: CASTDGYGGNRPQHF. The CDR3 region has the DNA TGTGCCAGTACCGATGGTTATGGGGGCAATCGGCCCCAGCATTTT.

Remarks on this clonotype: This sequence may be a read error, since a much larger clone differs from it by one base. V gene TRBV28 combines with J gene TRBJ2-3; D gene uncertain. Looked up from germline, CDR1 is MDHEN and CDR2 is SYDVKM. The CDR3 is made up of 12 amino acids. In nucleotides, the CDR3 is TGTGGCAGCAGTTTATCCGCAGATACGCAGTATTTT. Translated: CGSSLSADTQYF.

This clonotype was observed at least ten times. Here the CDR3 reads CASSLRDFMNTEAFF. CDR3 nucleotides: TGTGCCAGCAGCTTAAGGGACTTTATGAACACTGAAGCTTTCTTT. The rearrangement uses TRBV5-5 and TRBJ1-1; a possible D gene is TRBD1 (5 bases). The CDR3 extends over 15 amino acids. V was trimmed by 2 bases and J by 0 bases, leaving 11 bases between them. Germline V gives CDR1 SGHKS, CDR2 YYEKEE (reference sequence).

This clonotype was counted many times. The rearrangement links TRBV7-6 to TRBJ2-4; 11 nucleotides agree with TRBD2. Germline CDR1 is SGHVS and CDR2 is FNYEAQ. This CDR3 has 20 residues. After removal of 1 base from V and 2 bases from J, the junction contained 13 bases not matched to a gene. The DNA of the CDR3 is TGTGCCAGCAGCTTAGAGGGAATAGCGGGGGGGCTTTGGACCAAAAACATTCAGTACTTC. This translates into CASSLEGIAGGLWTKNIQYF.